This TCR beta chain was observed in a study of T-cell reconstitution after alpha-beta-depleted transplantation in children. General observations from the study: About two months after transplant, alpha-beta T cells reportedly came from several hundred expanded graft clones. Surviving recipient T cells and thymic progenitors accounted for the high day-60 TCRbeta diversity observed in some patients. Hyperexpanded clones declined; after one year, newly produced T cells mostly supplied diversity.

Unique molecular identifiers were incorporated when the TCRbeta library was constructed. From the PCR reads, TCRdb called clonotypes with MiXCR, one entry per CDR3 protein. The table lists fewer than 350,000 distinct CDR3 sequences, approximately 10% of them singletons, with around 24% in the top ten. There are many counts of this clonotype. What it binds is unknown. V gave up 0 bases and J gave up 11 bases; unmatched junction bases: 8. This CDR3 has 14 amino acids. The V gene's germline CDR1 is SGHRS and CDR2 YFSETQ. The sequence was collected from a male patient aged 2-15 years who had a stem cell transplant for chronic granulomatous disease, so the T cells may come from the graft donor. The source was peripheral blood, collected 180 days after TCRalphabeta/CD19-depleted stem cell transplant. The gene calls are TRBV5-1 and TRBJ1-1; 9 nucleotides agree with TRBD1. The CDR3 DNA sequence: TGCGCCAGCAGCTTGGATGGACAGGGGCCGCGGGCTTTCTTT. Protein: CASSLDGQGPRAFF.